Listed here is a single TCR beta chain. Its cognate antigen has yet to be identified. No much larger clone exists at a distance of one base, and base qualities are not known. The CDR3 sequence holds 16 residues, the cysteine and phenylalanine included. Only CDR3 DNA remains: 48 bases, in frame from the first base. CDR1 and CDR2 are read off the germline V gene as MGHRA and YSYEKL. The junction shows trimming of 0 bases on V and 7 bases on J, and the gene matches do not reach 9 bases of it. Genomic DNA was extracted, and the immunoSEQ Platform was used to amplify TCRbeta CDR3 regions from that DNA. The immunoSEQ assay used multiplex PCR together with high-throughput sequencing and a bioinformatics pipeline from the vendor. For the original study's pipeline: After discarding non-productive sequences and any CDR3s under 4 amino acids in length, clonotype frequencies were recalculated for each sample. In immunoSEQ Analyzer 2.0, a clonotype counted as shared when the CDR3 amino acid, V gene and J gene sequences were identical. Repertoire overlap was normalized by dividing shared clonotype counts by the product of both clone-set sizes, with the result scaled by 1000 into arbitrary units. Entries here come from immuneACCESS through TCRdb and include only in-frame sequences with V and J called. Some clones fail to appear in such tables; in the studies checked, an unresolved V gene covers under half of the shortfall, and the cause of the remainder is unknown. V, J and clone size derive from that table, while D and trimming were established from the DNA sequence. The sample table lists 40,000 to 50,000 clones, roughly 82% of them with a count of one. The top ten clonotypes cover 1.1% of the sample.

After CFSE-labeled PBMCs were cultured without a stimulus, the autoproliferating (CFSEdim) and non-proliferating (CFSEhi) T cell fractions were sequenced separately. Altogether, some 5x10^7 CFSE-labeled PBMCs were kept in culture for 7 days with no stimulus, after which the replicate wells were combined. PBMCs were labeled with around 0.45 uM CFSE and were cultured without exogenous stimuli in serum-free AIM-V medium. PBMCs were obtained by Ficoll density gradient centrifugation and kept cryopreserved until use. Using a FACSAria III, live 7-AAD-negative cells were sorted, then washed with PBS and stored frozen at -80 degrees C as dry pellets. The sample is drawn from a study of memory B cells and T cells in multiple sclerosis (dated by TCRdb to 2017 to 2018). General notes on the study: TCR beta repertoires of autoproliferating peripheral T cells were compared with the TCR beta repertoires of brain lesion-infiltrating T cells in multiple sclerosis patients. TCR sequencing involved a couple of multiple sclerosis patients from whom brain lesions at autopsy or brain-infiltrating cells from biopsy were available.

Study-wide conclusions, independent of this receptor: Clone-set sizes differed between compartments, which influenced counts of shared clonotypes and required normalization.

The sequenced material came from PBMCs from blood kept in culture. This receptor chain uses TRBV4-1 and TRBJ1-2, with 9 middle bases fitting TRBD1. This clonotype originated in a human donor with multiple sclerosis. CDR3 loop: CASSQDPGTGLSGYTF. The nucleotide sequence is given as TGCGCCAGCAGCCAAGATCCCGGGACAGGGCTGTCTGGCTACACCTTC.